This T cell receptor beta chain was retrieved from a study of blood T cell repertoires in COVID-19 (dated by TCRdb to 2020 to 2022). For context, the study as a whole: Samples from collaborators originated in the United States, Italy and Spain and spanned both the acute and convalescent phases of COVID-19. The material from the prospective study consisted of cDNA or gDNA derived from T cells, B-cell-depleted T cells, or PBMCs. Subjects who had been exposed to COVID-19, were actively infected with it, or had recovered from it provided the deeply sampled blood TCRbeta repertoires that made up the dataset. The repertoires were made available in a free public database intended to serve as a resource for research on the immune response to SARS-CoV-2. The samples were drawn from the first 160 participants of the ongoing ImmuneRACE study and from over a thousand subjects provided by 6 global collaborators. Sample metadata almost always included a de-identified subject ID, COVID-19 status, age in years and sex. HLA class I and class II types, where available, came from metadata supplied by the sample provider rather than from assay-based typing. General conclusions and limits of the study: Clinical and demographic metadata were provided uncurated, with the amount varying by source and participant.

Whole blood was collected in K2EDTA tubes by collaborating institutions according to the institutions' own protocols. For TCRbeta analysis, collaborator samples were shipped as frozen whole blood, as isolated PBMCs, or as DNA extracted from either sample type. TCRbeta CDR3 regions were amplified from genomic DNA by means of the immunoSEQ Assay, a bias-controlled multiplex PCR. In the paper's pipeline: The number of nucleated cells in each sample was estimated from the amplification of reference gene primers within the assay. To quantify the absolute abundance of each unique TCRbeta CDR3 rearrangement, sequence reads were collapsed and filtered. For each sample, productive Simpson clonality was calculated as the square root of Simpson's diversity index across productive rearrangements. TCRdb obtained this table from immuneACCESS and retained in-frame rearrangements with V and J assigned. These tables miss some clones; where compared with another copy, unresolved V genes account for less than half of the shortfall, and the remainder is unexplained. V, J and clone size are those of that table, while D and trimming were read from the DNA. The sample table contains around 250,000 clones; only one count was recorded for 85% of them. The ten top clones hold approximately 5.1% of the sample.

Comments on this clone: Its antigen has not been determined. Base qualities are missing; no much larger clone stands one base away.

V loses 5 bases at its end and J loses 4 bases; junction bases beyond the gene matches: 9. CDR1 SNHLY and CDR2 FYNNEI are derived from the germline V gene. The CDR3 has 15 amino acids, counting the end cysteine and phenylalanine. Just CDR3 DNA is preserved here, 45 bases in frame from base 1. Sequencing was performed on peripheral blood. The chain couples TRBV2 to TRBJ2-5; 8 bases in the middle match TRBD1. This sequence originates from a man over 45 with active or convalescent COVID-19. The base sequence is TGTGCCAGCAGTCCAGGCAGGGGGCTACGAGAGACCCAGTACTTC. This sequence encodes CASSPGRGLRETQYF.